This T cell receptor (beta chain) was identified during a study of blood T cell repertoires in COVID-19. About the research overall: The origin of the acute and convalescent COVID-19 samples was the United States, Italy and Spain. T cells, B-cell-depleted T cells, or PBMCs provided the cDNA or gDNA that served as material.

Only in-frame clones appear in the TCRdb table, and some are missing; sequencing was by immunoSEQ multiplex PCR. The repertoire holds under 550,000 clones, with roughly 89% as singletons. Per germline, CDR1 SGHNT and CDR2 YENEEA. The ends lost 4 bases at V and 2 bases at J; junction bases unmatched: 9. The CDR3 sequence is 16 residues long. The source of this sequence is a man between 18 and 35 years old with COVID-19, enrolled during active disease. The V and J genes are TRBV11-3 and TRBJ2-7, with TRBD2 matching over 9 bases. Source material: peripheral blood. The CDR3 nucleotides read TGTGCCAGCAGCTCCCTCGCGGGAGGGCCCCCCTACGAGCAGTACTTC. Translating gives CASSSLAGGPPYEQYF.